The 24 T cell receptor beta chains listed next were all sequenced from one sample in a study of T-cell memory formation after mild COVID-19. MiXCR was run by TCRdb on the 5' RACE reads, yielding one entry per CDR3 protein. The sample yields over 150,000 distinct CDR3 sequences, about a fifth seen once. The sequenced material came from PBMCs or a T cell subset sorted from them (not recorded which). The source is a man between 18 and 29 years old who had mild COVID-19 (a few samples of this study predate the infection). Cell type and time point are not known.

Many counts were recorded for this clonotype. V and J are TRBV5-1 and TRBJ2-4; 10 bases match TRBD1. The ends lost 3 bases at V and 7 bases at J; junction bases unmatched: 1. The germline CDR1 and CDR2 sequences are SGHRS and YFSETQ. The CDR3 totals 13 residues. As DNA, the CDR3 is TGCGCCAGCAGCTGGGGACAGGGGAACATTCAGTACTTC. Amino acids: CASSWGQGNIQYF.

This clonotype was seen a handful of times. The chain is built from TRBV5-1 and TRBJ2-3, with D maybe TRBD2 (5 bases). V was shortened by 3 bases and J by 4 bases, with 12 bases between the two germline ends. The CDR3 consists of 14 residues. Looked up from germline, CDR1 is SGHRS and CDR2 is YFSETQ. Here the CDR3 reads CASSSGNQSDTQYF. The CDR3 DNA reads TGCGCCAGCAGCTCCGGGAACCAATCAGATACGCAGTATTTT.

This clonotype occurred a few times. The chain recombines TRBV7-2 with TRBJ2-7; either TRBD1 or TRBD2 may fit D (5 bases each). V was shortened by 6 bases and J by 3 bases, with 15 bases between the two germline ends. Germline V CDR1 and CDR2: SGHTA, FQGNSA. The CDR3 covers 14 residues. The CDR3 protein is CASSYGTGNYEQYV. The DNA of the CDR3 is TGTGCCAGCAGTTATGGGACCGGGAACTACGAGCAGTACGTC.

This chain connects TRBV7-2 to TRBJ2-5; D gene ambiguous. CDR3 length: 13 amino acids. V was trimmed by 5 bases and J by 3 bases, leaving 10 bases between them. Germline V gene lookup returns CDR1 SGHTA and CDR2 FQGNSA. CDR3 residues: CASSESVKETQYF. As DNA, the CDR3 is TGTGCCAGCAGCGAATCAGTTAAAGAGACCCAGTACTTC.

V usage is TRBV6-5 and J usage is TRBJ2-5, with D hard to call. In germline, CDR1 is MNHEY, CDR2 SVGAGI. The CDR3 spans 14 residues. Trimming took off 0 bases at V and 3 bases at J, with 8 bases between the two ends. The DNA for the CDR3 is TGTGCCAGCAGTTACTCTGCAGGAGAAGAGACCCAGTACTTC. It yields the protein CASSYSAGEETQYF.

J is TRBJ2-1 and V is TRBV12-3 or TRBV12-4; TRBD2 agrees at 8 bases. The CDR3 covers 16 residues. V lost 6 bases and J lost 7; bases outside the gene matches: 14. This CDR3 reads CASSLWGGTRSNEQFF. The DNA for the CDR3 is TGTGCCAGCAGCCTATGGGGGGGGACTAGGTCGAATGAGCAGTTCTTC.

This clonotype showed up just a few times. V is TRBV5-1 and J is TRBJ2-1; 10 bases line up with TRBD1. Germline CDR1 reads SGHRS; CDR2 reads YFSETQ. The CDR3 runs 15 residues. V lost 4 bases and J lost 7; bases outside the gene matches: 8. This chain's CDR3 is CASSLRQGAGNEQFF. The CDR3 bases are TGCGCCAGCAGCCTACGACAGGGGGCGGGGAATGAGCAGTTCTTC.

The CDR3 region is CAWRGGQRAYEQYF. CDR3 coding DNA: TGTGCCTGGAGGGGGGGACAGAGGGCCTACGAGCAGTACTTC. The gene calls are TRBV30 and TRBJ2-7, with a weak D call TRBD1 (7 bases). This CDR3 has 14 amino acids. V lost 3 bases to trimming and J lost 2 bases, with 14 bases between them. Germline V lookup: CDR1 GTSNPN, CDR2 SVGIG (reference sequence).

The J gene is TRBJ2-7, the V gene TRBV6-6, with D maybe TRBD2 (6 bases). This CDR3 is built from 15 residues. V shed 0 bases and J shed 3 bases, with 12 bases lying between them. From germline, CDR1 is MNHNY and CDR2 SVGAGI (reference sequence). CDR3: CASSYSAGTLYEQYV. CDR3 DNA: TGTGCCAGCAGTTACTCGGCGGGGACCCTCTACGAGCAGTACGTC.

The chain joins TRBV5-6 to TRBJ1-2; D is ambiguous. The CDR3 is 17 residues long. CDR1 is SGHDT, CDR2 YYEEEE, per germline. The ends were cut back, 6 bases at V and 6 bases at J, with 27 bases in the middle. CDR3 sequence reads: CASTPEPQNAALDGYTF. The CDR3 DNA reads TGTGCCAGCACCCCTGAGCCACAGAATGCGGCCTTGGATGGCTACACCTTC.

This chain joins TRBV6-2 or TRBV6-3 and TRBJ2-5, with D tentatively TRBD1 or TRBD2 (5 bases each). CDR3 length: 15 amino acids. Germline V CDR1 and CDR2: MNHEY, SVGEGT. The V end was cut by 2 bases, the J end by 2 bases, with 12 bases between. DNA of the CDR3: TGTGCCAGCAGTTACGGTGGGGGACCACAAGAGACCCAGTACTTC. This codes for CASSYGGGPQETQYF.

The gene calls are TRBV7-2 and TRBJ2-1; TRBD2 matches 10 bases. The CDR3 covers 17 residues. Germline V gives CDR1 SGHTA, CDR2 FQGNSA. With 1 base clipped from V and 4 bases from J, the junction kept 7 bases outside the gene matches. The CDR3 protein is CASSLGKGLATYNEQFF. The CDR3 nucleotides are TGTGCCAGCAGCTTAGGAAAGGGACTAGCGACATACAATGAGCAGTTCTTC.

The chain links TRBV7-9 to TRBJ2-7; D remains unclear. Germline V CDR1 and CDR2: SEHNR, FQNEAQ (reference sequence). Trimming removed 5 bases from V and 0 bases from J, with 2 bases in between. CDR3 size: 11 residues. CDR3 sequence (DNA): TGTGCCAGCAGCGACTCCTACGAGCAGTACGTC. As protein: CASSDSYEQYV.

This clonotype was seen only a few times. This chain uses TRBV5-4 with TRBJ1-6; possibly TRBD1 for D (5 bases). Germline V CDR1 and CDR2: SGHNT, YYREEE (reference sequence). This CDR3 region has 16 residues. Trimming removed 6 bases at V and 1 base at J, with 14 bases between. The CDR3 DNA follows: TGTGCCAGCACGAACGCCGGGGGGTCCTATAATTCACCCCTCCACTTT. Protein: CASTNAGGSYNSPLHF.

This sequence joins TRBV20-1 and TRBJ1-2; no clear D gene. Germline V gene sequence: CDR1 DFQATT, CDR2 SNEGSKA (reference sequence). The CDR3 covers 13 residues. V was shortened by 6 bases and J by 2 bases, with 13 bases between the two germline ends. The CDR3 protein is CSAETRGNYGYTF. The CDR3 nucleotides are TGCAGTGCCGAGACCCGGGGAAACTATGGCTACACCTTC.

The table lists this clonotype with a few counts. CDR3 protein: CASSPPGTDVRDTQYF. The CDR3 nucleotides are TGTGCCAGCTCACCCCCCGGGACAGATGTAAGAGATACGCAGTATTTT. The V call is TRBV18, the J call TRBJ2-3; 7 bases are a match to TRBD1. This CDR3 is built from 16 residues. The V gene's germline CDR1 is KGHSH and CDR2 LQKENI. The trim removed 3 bases at V and 5 bases at J, leaving 11 bases unmatched.

Note on this clonotype: One junction end disagrees with the germline gene, perhaps due to a read error. The CDR3 coding sequence is TGTTCCAGCAGCTTAGGAGGAACCGGGGAGCTGTTTTTT. Protein sequence: CSSSLGGTGELFF. This chain connects TRBV7-2 to TRBJ2-2; TRBD2 is a possible D gene (5 bases). CDR1 and CDR2 from the germline V gene are SGHTA and FQGNSA. The CDR3 totals 13 residues.

This clonotype was counted many times. This sequence joins TRBV4-1 and TRBJ2-5; D tentatively fits TRBD1 or TRBD2 (5 bases each). V was cut by 2 bases and J by 0 bases, with 10 bases left in between. Germline V gene data show CDR1 as MGHRA and CDR2 as YSYEKL. CDR3 length: 15 residues. CDR3 loop: CASSQHGAYQETQYF. The CDR3 DNA reads TGCGCCAGCAGCCAACACGGGGCCTACCAAGAGACCCAGTACTTC.

This clonotype was detected only a few times. The chain couples TRBV7-9 to TRBJ1-1, with D possibly TRBD1 on 6 matching bases. Trimming removed 5 bases at V and 8 bases at J, with 15 bases between. The germline V gene encodes CDR1 SEHNR and CDR2 FQNEAQ (reference sequence). There are 13 residues in the CDR3. The CDR3, as DNA: TGTGCCAGCAGCCGACTGACAGGAGACGAAGCTTTCTTT. Its protein product is CASSRLTGDEAFF.

V is TRBV5-4 and J is TRBJ2-5; TRBD1 might be the D (7 bases). V dropped 4 bases and J dropped 2 bases, with 15 bases sitting between them. The CDR3 loop spans 15 amino acids. In germline, CDR1 is SGHNT, CDR2 YYREEE (reference sequence). CDR3 nucleotide sequence: TGTGCCAGCAGCCAAGGAGGGGGCGGACAAGAGACCCAGTACTTC. The encoded protein is CASSQGGGGQETQYF.

The chain combines TRBV20-1 with TRBJ2-7, with TRBD1 matching 8 bases. The CDR3 runs 12 residues. Germline assignment: CDR1 DFQATT and CDR2 SNEGSKA (reference sequence). V lost 5 bases, J lost 6 bases, and 6 bases stayed unmatched. CDR3 DNA sequence: TGCAGTGCTTCACCGGACAGGGCCGAGCAGTACTTC. Protein: CSASPDRAEQYF.

CDR3: CASSQGSTPQYF. CDR3 sequence (DNA): TGTGCCAGCAGCCAAGGGTCCACCCCGCAGTATTTT. The rearrangement joins TRBV3-1 to TRBJ2-3; no clear D. Trimming left V 1 base short and J 10 bases short, with 9 bases between. Per germline, CDR1 LGHDT and CDR2 YNNKEL (reference sequence). The CDR3 is made up of 12 amino acids.

The rearrangement joins TRBV11-1 to TRBJ2-5; D gene ambiguous. The CDR3 is 11 residues long. V was cut by 4 bases and J by 10 bases, with 10 bases left in between. The germline CDR1 and CDR2 sequences are SGHAT and FQDESV (reference sequence). This chain's CDR3 is CASSSGRNQYF. The CDR3 DNA follows: TGTGCCAGCAGCTCCGGGCGAAACCAGTACTTC.

This clonotype appeared a few times. The genes are TRBV6-5 and TRBJ1-2, with a weak D call TRBD1 (5 bases). Trimming stripped 0 bases from V and 0 bases from J, with 11 bases between. Germline assignment: CDR1 MNHEY and CDR2 SVGAGI. The CDR3 length is 16 residues. CDR3: CASSYSSGPANYGYTF. The CDR3 nucleotides are TGTGCCAGCAGTTACTCATCGGGGCCAGCTAACTATGGCTACACCTTC.